The clone carrying this T cell receptor beta chain occurred a few times. The target antigen is unknown. Treatment defined: around 19 received Ad26.COV2.S at low or high dose, single or two shots; 5 received placebo; per-sample allocation not given. All samples were drawn on day 63, counting from the first vaccine or placebo injection. This CDR3 region has 13 residues. Germline CDR1 reads LNHNV; CDR2 reads YYDKDF (reference sequence). Trimming left V 3 bases short and J 7 bases short, with 12 bases between. This specimen belongs to a study of Ad26.COV2.S vaccination and SARS-CoV-2 variants. Study-wide findings and caveats: Responses of T cells in total may have been underestimated by the TCR breadth and depth analyses.

Using immunoSEQ multiplex PCR, the repertoire was profiled, and TCRdb retains in-frame clones only, with some absent. Among approximately 500,000 clones listed, roughly 87% were seen once. This sequence joins TRBV15 and TRBJ1-2, with D unresolved. The sequence was obtained from a person aged 18-65 years who received the Ad26.COV2.S COVID-19 vaccine or a placebo. Sequenced here: peripheral blood, sampled in a trial of Ad26.COV2.S vaccine versus placebo. The CDR3 spells CATSSNGRSGYTF. CDR3 bases: TGTGCCACCAGCAGCAATGGCCGGAGTGGCTACACCTTC.